Reported below is one TCR beta chain. Its antigen is unidentified. This sample is drawn from a study of T cell repertoires in cytomegalovirus infection. V lost 5 bases and J lost 10, with 23 bases in between. Germline lookup yields CDR1 SGHTA and CDR2 FQGNSA. The CDR3 contains 15 residues. MiXCR, applied by TCRdb to the reads, yields one record per CDR3 protein. The sample shows roughly 68,000 distinct CDR3 sequences, 22% of them seen only once. Input material: PBMCs, sequenced either directly or after in vitro stimulation (not recorded which). The receptor was isolated from a human donor in good health (CMV status not recorded). Some clones in this sample may be carry-over from other donors' samples. This chain connects TRBV7-2 to TRBJ1-1, with a possible D match to TRBD1 (5 bases). The CDR3 protein is CASSADRIASGAAFF. The CDR3 coding sequence is TGTGCCAGCAGCGCAGACAGAATCGCCAGTGGCGCAGCTTTCTTT.